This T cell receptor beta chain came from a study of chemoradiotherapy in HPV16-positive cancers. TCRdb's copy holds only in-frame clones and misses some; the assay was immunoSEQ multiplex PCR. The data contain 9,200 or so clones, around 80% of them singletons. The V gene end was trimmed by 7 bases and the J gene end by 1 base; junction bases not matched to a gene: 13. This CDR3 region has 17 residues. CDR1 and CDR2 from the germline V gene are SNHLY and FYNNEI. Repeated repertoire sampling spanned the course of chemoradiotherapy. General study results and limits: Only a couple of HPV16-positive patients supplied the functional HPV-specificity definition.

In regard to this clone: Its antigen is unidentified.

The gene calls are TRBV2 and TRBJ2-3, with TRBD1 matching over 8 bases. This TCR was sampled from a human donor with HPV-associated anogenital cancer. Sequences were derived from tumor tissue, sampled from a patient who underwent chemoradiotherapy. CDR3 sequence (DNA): TGTGCCAGCACGGCAAGGGCAGGGGGCCGAGGCACAGATACGCAGTATTTT. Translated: CASTARAGGRGTDTQYF.